These T cell receptor beta chains were read from a single sample in a study of T cell repertoires in cytomegalovirus infection. TCRdb reprocessed the reads with MiXCR, giving one entry per CDR3 protein. The sample yields around 310,000 distinct CDR3 sequences, about a sixth seen once. The sequenced sample consisted of PBMCs. The receptor set was obtained from a human donor in good health (CMV status not recorded). Some clones in this sample may be carry-over from other donors' samples. The CDR3 runs from the conserved cysteine through the conserved F or W. Fields, in order: V gene, J gene, D gene, clone size, CDR3 DNA, CDR3 protein. D genes are given only for firm matches. Clone size is given for some rows only: seen once, a few or many times, or a class if the clone is expanded.

TRBV7-2	TRBJ2-5	TRBD2	few	TGTGCCAGCAGCTTTTTGACTAGCGGGGGGTGGGAGACCCAGTACTTC	CASSFLTSGGWETQYF
TRBV7-9	TRBJ2-1	.	.	TGTGCCAGCCGGCAAAACTCCTACAATGAGCAGTTCTTC	CASRQNSYNEQFF
TRBV2	TRBJ2-2	.	.	TGTGCCAGCGATTTACAGGCGAACACCGGGGAGCTGTTTTTT	CASDLQANTGELFF
TRBV28	TRBJ1-6	.	.	TGTGCCAGCAACATACCTCAGGGCTGGGACAATTCACCCCTCCACTTT	CASNIPQGWDNSPLHF
TRBV12-3/TRBV12-4	TRBJ1-5	.	.	TGTGCCAGCAGTTTATTTTCGGTCAATCAGCCCCAGCATTTT	CASSLFSVNQPQHF
TRBV29-1	TRBJ1-1	.	.	TGCAGCGTTGAAAATCGGGTGTCTGGGACTGAAGCTTTCTTT	CSVENRVSGTEAFF
TRBV7-3	TRBJ2-2	TRBD2	.	TGTGCCAGCAGCTTATATAGGCGGGAGGTCGGACCCGGGGAGCTGTTTTTT	CASSLYRREVGPGELFF
TRBV12-3/TRBV12-4	TRBJ2-2	TRBD2	many	TGTGCCAGCAGTTACGGTAGCGGGGGGGCCTCGGGCACCGGGGAGCTGTTTTTT	CASSYGSGGASGTGELFF
TRBV11-2	TRBJ2-7	.	few	TGTGCCAGCAGCTTAGGTTTGACAGCCGCCTACGAGCAGTACTTC	CASSLGLTAAYEQYF
TRBV18	TRBJ2-7	.	.	TGTGCCAGCTCACCAGGGACTGAATACGAGCAGTACTTC	CASSPGTEYEQYF
TRBV27	TRBJ2-7	.	many	TGTGCCAGCAGTTCGAATCAAGCGGGCGGTCTATCCTACGAGCAGTACTTC	CASSSNQAGGLSYEQYF
TRBV7-8	TRBJ2-5	.	many	TGTGCCAGCAGCTTGGGTTTTATGGGTATGAAAAAGACTCAGACCCAGTACTTC	CASSLGFMGMKKTQTQYF
TRBV7-2	TRBJ2-2	.	many	TGTGCCAGCAGCTTAGTCGTGAACACCGGGGAGCTGTTTTTT	CASSLVVNTGELFF